A single sample is the source of the 19 T cell receptor beta chains below, sequenced in a study of T cell changes during pregnancy in multiple sclerosis. Sequencing used immunoSEQ multiplex PCR; TCRdb keeps in-frame clones, though not all of them. The table lists 55,000 to 70,000 clones, approximately 90% of them singletons. Material: peripheral blood, obtained in the first trimester of pregnancy. These receptors were taken from a female donor in good health, enrolled as a control in a pregnancy study.

CDR3 loop: CASSVSDRHTEAFF. The DNA of the CDR3 is TGTGCCAGCAGCGTATCCGACAGGCACACTGAAGCTTTCTTT. The gene calls are TRBV9 and TRBJ1-1; tentative D call: TRBD1 (6 bases). V was trimmed by 1 base and J by 3 bases, leaving 10 bases between them. Germline assignment: CDR1 SGDLS and CDR2 YYNGEE. The CDR3 has 14 residues.

This chain connects TRBV2 to TRBJ2-7, with 9 bases lining up with TRBD1. The CDR3 length is 14 residues. The V segment lost 5 bases and the J segment 3 bases; nucleotides outside the gene matches: 5. Per germline, CDR1 SNHLY and CDR2 FYNNEI. The CDR3 reads CASSKWTGVYEQYF. CDR3 sequence (DNA): TGTGCCAGCAGTAAGTGGACAGGGGTCTACGAGCAGTACTTC.

This clone occurred a few times. This chain uses TRBV6-1 with TRBJ1-1; 8 bases are a match to TRBD1. The germline CDR1 and CDR2 sequences are MNHNS and SASEGT. This CDR3 has 14 residues. V was pared by 4 bases and J by 5 bases, with 6 bases of the junction left unmatched. The CDR3 here is CASSAVQGATEAFF. DNA of the CDR3: TGTGCCAGCAGTGCAGTCCAGGGGGCGACTGAAGCTTTCTTT.

This chain joins TRBV7-6 and TRBJ2-5; D is unclear. This CDR3 contains 13 residues. Trimming left V 5 bases short and J 2 bases short, with 9 bases between. Germline CDR1 is SGHVS and CDR2 is FNYEAQ. Here the CDR3 DNA reads TGTGCCAGCAGCCTAAGAATTCAAGAGACCCAGTACTTC. Translation: CASSLRIQETQYF.

This chain joins TRBV21-1 and TRBJ2-7; the table's D call, TRBD2, was not checked against the DNA. TRBV21-1 is an annotated pseudogene. This CDR3 region has 14 residues. The CDR3 reads CASSKRLAAYEQYF. As DNA, the CDR3 is TGTGCCAGCAGCAAAAGACTAGCGGCCTACGAGCAGTACTTC.

The CDR3 sequence: CASSSDSPRSTDTQYF. As DNA, the CDR3 is TGCGCCAGCAGCTCGGACTCACCAAGGAGCACAGATACGCAGTATTTT. The chain links TRBV5-1 to TRBJ2-3, with D tentatively TRBD2 (5 bases). Germline V gene data show CDR1 as SGHRS and CDR2 as YFSETQ. V was pared by 3 bases and J by 0 bases, with 14 bases between. This CDR3 contains 16 residues.

This sequence joins TRBV5-1 and TRBJ2-5; 11 positions match TRBD2. Trimming removed 5 bases from V and 4 bases from J; junction bases left unmatched: 4. The CDR3 sequence is 14 residues long. The V gene's germline CDR1 is SGHRS and CDR2 YFSETQ. CDR3 loop: CASRPGTSGETQYF. The DNA of the CDR3 is TGCGCCAGCAGACCCGGGACTAGCGGAGAGACCCAGTACTTC.

This clone is medium-sized within its sample. The V and J genes are TRBV7-2 and TRBJ1-2; D call uncertain. From germline, CDR1 is SGHTA and CDR2 FQGNSA. The germline V and J ends were trimmed by 2 bases and 2 bases, with 12 bases remaining between them. The CDR3 covers 15 residues. The CDR3 DNA sequence: TGTGCCAGCAGCTTAAGACGGGGAAAAAACTATGGCTACACCTTC. It translates to CASSLRRGKNYGYTF.

The chain uses TRBV19 and TRBJ2-7; D unclear. Trimming left V 5 bases short and J 3 bases short, with 5 bases between. Germline V lookup: CDR1 LNHDA, CDR2 SQIVND (reference sequence). CDR3 length: 11 residues. CDR3 protein: CASSASYEQYF. CDR3 bases: TGTGCCAGTAGTGCGAGCTACGAGCAGTACTTC.

The chain couples TRBV11-2 to TRBJ2-5, with 14 bases identical to TRBD2. Germline V CDR1 and CDR2: SGHAT, FQNNGV. The CDR3 loop spans 16 amino acids. Trimming removed 5 bases from V and 3 bases from J; junction bases left unmatched: 5. This CDR3 reads CASSLPGLAGEETQYF. CDR3 sequence (DNA): TGTGCCAGCAGCCTGCCGGGACTAGCGGGGGAAGAGACCCAGTACTTC.

The rearrangement joins TRBV18 to TRBJ2-7, with D perhaps matching TRBD1 (5 bases). The germline V gene has CDR1 KGHSH and CDR2 LQKENI. CDR3 size: 12 residues. Trimming cost V 6 bases and J 4 bases, with 10 bases left between them. CDR3 region: CASSRQPYEQYF. The CDR3, as DNA: TGTGCCAGCTCTAGACAGCCTTACGAGCAGTACTTC.

The V call is TRBV4-2, the J call TRBJ1-1, with D uncertain. CDR1 is LGHNA and CDR2 is YNFKEQ in the germline V gene. V gave up 0 bases and J gave up 0 bases, with 17 bases separating them. The CDR3 length is 18 residues. This CDR3 is CASSQDPPSVRLNTEAFF. The CDR3, as DNA: TGTGCCAGCAGCCAAGACCCCCCGAGCGTAAGACTGAACACTGAAGCTTTCTTT.

This chain uses TRBV11-2 with TRBJ1-2, with D possibly TRBD1 on 6 matching bases. With 3 bases removed from V and 1 base from J, the gap between germline ends came to 12 bases. The CDR3 loop spans 15 amino acids. From germline, CDR1 is SGHAT and CDR2 FQNNGV. CDR3 bases: TGTGCCAGCAGCTTTACGGACAGCTATAACTATGGCTACACCTTC. It is translated as CASSFTDSYNYGYTF.

The chain couples TRBV7-8 to TRBJ2-5; D is unclear. This CDR3 is 13 amino acids long. Germline CDR1 and CDR2: SGHVS and FQNEAQ. The V and J ends lost 1 base and 7 bases respectively, with 10 bases between them. CDR3 protein: CASSLVLRGTQYF. In DNA form, the CDR3 reads TGTGCCAGCAGCTTAGTGCTGCGAGGGACCCAGTACTTC.

J is TRBJ2-5 and V is TRBV7-8; tentative D call: TRBD1 (6 bases). This CDR3 is built from 14 residues. V gave up 5 bases and J gave up 5 bases, with 15 bases separating them. CDR1 and CDR2 from the germline V gene are SGHVS and FQNEAQ. The CDR3 sequence is CASSGRTGTETQYF. DNA for the CDR3: TGTGCCAGCAGCGGGAGAACAGGGACGGAGACCCAGTACTTC.

The chain has TRBV6-5 and TRBJ1-4, with a possible D match to TRBD1 (6 bases). Trimming left V 6 bases short and J 4 bases short, with 6 bases between. Germline CDR1 and CDR2: MNHEY and SVGAGI. The CDR3 is 12 amino acids. The CDR3 DNA sequence: TGTGCCAGCAGGGACAGTAATGAAAAACTGTTTTTT. It codes for CASRDSNEKLFF.

The chain joins TRBV7-6 to TRBJ1-2; 8 bases line up with TRBD1. The ends lost 5 bases at V and 4 bases at J; junction bases unmatched: 3. This CDR3 is 13 amino acids long. In germline, CDR1 is SGHVS, CDR2 FNYEAQ. The CDR3 here is CASSRQGFYGYTF. The DNA for the CDR3 is TGTGCCAGCAGCCGACAGGGGTTCTATGGCTACACCTTC.

This clone has a single count. CDR3 bases: TGTGCCAGCGTACTATCCGGGGTCACTAATGAAAAACTGTTTTTT. Translating gives CASVLSGVTNEKLFF. V and J are TRBV2 and TRBJ1-4; D uncertain. The CDR3 sequence is 15 residues long. V was shortened by 8 bases and J by 2 bases, with 15 bases between the two germline ends. Germline V gives CDR1 SNHLY, CDR2 FYNNEI.

The chain carries TRBV7-9 and TRBJ1-1; 7 bases line up with TRBD1. The CDR3 consists of 14 residues. Germline assignment: CDR1 SEHNR and CDR2 FQNEAQ (reference sequence). V lost 3 bases and J lost 4; bases outside the gene matches: 5. The CDR3 DNA reads TGTGCCAGCAGCTTTCCGACAGGGTTCACTGAAGCTTTCTTT. Translation: CASSFPTGFTEAFF.